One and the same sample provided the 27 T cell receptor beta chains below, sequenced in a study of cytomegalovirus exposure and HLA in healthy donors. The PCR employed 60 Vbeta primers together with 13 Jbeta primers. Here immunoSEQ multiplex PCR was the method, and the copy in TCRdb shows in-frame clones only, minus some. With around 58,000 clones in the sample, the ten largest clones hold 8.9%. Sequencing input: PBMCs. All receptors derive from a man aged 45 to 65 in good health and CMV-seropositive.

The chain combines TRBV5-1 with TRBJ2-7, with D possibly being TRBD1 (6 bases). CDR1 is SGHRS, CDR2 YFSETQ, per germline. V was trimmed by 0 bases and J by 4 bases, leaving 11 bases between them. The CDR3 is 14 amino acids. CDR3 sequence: CASSLEGTKYEQYF. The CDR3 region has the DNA TGCGCCAGCAGCTTGGAAGGGACAAAATACGAGCAGTACTTC.

CDR3 protein: CASSFSGGARETQYF. CDR3 sequence (DNA): TGTGCCAGCAGCTTTAGCGGGGGGGCCCGAGAGACCCAGTACTTC. The chain uses TRBV2 and TRBJ2-5, with TRBD2 matching over 11 bases. The CDR3 runs 15 residues. Per the germline V gene, CDR1 is SNHLY and CDR2 is FYNNEI. J was trimmed by 4 bases and V by 6 bases; bases with no gene match: 7.

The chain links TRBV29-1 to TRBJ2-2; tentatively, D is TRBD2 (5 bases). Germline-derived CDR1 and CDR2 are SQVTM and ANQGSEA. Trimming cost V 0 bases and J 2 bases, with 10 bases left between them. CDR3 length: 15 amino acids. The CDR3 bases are TGCAGCGTTGAAGATTTCGGGGTTAACACCGGGGAGCTGTTTTTT. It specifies CSVEDFGVNTGELFF.

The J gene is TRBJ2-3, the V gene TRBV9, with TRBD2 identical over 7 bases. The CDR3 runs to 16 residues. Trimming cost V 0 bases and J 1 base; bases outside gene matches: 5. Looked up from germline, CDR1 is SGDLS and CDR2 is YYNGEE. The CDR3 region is CASSVGSGVGTDTQYF. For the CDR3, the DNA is TGTGCCAGCAGCGTAGGGAGCGGGGTGGGCACAGATACGCAGTATTTT.

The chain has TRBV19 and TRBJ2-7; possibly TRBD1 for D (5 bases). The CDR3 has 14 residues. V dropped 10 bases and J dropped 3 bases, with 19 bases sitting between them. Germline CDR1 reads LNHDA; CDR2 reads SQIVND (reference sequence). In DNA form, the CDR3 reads TGTGCCACCAGGAATGTTGGGGCCCTCTACGAGCAGTACTTC. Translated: CATRNVGALYEQYF.

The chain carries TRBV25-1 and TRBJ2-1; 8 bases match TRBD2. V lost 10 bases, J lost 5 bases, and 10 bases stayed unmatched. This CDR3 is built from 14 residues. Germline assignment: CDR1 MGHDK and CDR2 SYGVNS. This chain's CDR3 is CATSLAGSDNEQFF. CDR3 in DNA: TGTGCCACCTCCTTAGCGGGGTCAGACAATGAGCAGTTCTTC.

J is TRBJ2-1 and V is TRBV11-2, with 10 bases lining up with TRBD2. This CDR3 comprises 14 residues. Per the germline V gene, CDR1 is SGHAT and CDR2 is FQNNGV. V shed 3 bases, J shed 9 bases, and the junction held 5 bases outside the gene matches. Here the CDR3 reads CASSFSGGLGEQFF. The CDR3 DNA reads TGTGCCAGCAGCTTTAGCGGGGGGCTTGGTGAGCAGTTCTTC.

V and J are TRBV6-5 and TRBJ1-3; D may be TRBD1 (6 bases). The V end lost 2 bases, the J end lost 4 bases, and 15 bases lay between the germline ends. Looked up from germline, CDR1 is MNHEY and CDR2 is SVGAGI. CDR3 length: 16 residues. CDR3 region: CASSYGAGVAGNTIYF. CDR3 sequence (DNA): TGTGCCAGCAGTTACGGTGCAGGGGTTGCGGGAAACACCATATATTTT.

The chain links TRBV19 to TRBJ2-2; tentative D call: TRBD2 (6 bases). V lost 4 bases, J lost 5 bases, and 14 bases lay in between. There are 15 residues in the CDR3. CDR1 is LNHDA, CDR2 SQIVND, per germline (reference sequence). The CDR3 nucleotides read TGTGCCAGTAGTAGGGGGGAAGCCCTGACCGGGGAGCTGTTTTTT. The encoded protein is CASSRGEALTGELFF.

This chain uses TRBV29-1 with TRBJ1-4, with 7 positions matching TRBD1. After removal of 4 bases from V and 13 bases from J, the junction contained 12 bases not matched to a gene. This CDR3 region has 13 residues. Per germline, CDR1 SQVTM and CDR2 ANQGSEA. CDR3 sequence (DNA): TGCAGCGTTGGATGGCAGGGGGAGGTGGGACTGTTTTTT. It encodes CSVGWQGEVGLFF.

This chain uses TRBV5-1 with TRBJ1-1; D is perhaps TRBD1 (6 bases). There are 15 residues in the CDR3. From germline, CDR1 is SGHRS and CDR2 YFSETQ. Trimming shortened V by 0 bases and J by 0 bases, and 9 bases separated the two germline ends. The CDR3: CASSLETGLNTEAFF. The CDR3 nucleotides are TGCGCCAGCAGCTTGGAAACAGGGTTGAACACTGAAGCTTTCTTT.

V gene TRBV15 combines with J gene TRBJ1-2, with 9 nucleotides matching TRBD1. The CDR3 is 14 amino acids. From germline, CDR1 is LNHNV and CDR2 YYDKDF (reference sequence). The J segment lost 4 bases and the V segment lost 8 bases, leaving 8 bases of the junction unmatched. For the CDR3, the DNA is TGTGCCACCCGACAGGGGGGGGCGGGCTATGGCTACACCTTC. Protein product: CATRQGGAGYGYTF.

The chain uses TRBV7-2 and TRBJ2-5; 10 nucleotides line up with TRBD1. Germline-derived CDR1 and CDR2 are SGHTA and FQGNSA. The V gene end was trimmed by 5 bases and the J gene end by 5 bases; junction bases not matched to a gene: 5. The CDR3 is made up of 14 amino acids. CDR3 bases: TGTGCCAGCAGCACGACAGGGGGCGCGGAGACCCAGTACTTC. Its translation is CASSTTGGAETQYF.

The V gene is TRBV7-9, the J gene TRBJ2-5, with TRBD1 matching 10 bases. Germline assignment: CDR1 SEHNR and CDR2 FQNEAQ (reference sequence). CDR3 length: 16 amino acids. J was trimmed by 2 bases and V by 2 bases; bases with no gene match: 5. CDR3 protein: CASSLWDRGRQETQYF. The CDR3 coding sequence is TGTGCCAGCAGCTTATGGGACAGGGGACGTCAAGAGACCCAGTACTTC. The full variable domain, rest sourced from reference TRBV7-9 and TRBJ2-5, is DTGVSQNPRHKITKRGQNVTFRCDPISEHNRLYWYRQTLGQGPEFLTYFQNEAQLEKSRLLSDRFSAERPKGSFSTLEIQRTEQGDSAMYLCASSLWDRGRQETQYFGPGTRLLVL.

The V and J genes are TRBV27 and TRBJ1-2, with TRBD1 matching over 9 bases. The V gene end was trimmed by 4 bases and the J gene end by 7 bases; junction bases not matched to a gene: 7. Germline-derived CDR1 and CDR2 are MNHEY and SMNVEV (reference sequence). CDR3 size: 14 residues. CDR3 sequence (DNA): TGTGCCAGCAGTTATTTACAGGGGGCGGGTGGCTACACCTTC. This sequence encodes CASSYLQGAGGYTF.

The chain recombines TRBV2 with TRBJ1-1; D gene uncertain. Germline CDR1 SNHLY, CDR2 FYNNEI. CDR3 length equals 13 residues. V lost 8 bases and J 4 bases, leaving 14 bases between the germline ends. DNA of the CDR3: TGTGCCAGCCATTTCGAGGAGGTCACTGAAGCTTTCTTT. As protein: CASHFEEVTEAFF. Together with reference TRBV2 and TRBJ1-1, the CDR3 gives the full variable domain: EPEVTQTPSHQVTQMGQEVILRCVPISNHLYFYWYRQILGQKVEFLVSFYNNEISEKSEIFDDQFSVERPDGSNFTLKIRSTKLEDSAMYFCASHFEEVTEAFFGQGTRLTVV.

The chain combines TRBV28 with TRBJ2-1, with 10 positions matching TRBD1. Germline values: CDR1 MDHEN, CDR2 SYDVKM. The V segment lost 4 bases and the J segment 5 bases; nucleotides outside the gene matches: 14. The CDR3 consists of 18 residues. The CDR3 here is CASSYGQGVWRGNNEQFF. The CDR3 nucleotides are TGTGCCAGCAGTTATGGACAGGGGGTATGGCGGGGGAACAATGAGCAGTTCTTC.

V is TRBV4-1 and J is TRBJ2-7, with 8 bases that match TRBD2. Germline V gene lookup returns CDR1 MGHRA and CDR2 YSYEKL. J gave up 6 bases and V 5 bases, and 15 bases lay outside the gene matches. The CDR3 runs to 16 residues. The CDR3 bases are TGCGCCAGCAGCTTCTCCCCCGCGGGGGGCACTAGCGAGCAGTACTTC. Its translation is CASSFSPAGGTSEQYF.

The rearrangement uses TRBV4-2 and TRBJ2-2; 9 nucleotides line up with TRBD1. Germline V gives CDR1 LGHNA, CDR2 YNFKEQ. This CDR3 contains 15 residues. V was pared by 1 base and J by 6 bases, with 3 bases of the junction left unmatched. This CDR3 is CASSQAGTGSGELFF. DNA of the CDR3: TGTGCCAGCAGCCAAGCGGGGACAGGGTCCGGGGAGCTGTTTTTT.

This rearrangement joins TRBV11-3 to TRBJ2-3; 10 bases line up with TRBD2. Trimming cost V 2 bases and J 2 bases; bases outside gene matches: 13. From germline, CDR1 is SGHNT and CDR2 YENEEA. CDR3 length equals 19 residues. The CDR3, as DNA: TGTGCCAGCAGCTTACCCACAGCGGGAGGGCCGGAGCTCACAGATACGCAGTATTTT. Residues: CASSLPTAGGPELTDTQYF.

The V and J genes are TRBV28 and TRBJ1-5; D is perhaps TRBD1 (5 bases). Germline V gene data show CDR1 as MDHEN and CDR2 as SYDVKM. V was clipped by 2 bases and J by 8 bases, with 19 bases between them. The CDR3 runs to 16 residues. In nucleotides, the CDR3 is TGTGCCAGCAGTTTAACTGGGAGGGGTGGAGGCGAGCCCCAGCATTTT. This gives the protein CASSLTGRGGGEPQHF.

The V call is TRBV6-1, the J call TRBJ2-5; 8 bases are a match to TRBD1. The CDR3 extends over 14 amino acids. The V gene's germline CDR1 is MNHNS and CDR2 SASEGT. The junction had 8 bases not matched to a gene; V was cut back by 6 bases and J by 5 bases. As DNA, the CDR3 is TGTGCCAGCAGGGCTACAGGGGGGAGGGAGACCCAGTACTTC. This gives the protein CASRATGGRETQYF.

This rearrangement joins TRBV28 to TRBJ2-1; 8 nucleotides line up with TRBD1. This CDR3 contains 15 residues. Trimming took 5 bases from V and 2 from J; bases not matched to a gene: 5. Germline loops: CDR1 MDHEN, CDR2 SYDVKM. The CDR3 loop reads CASSGPQGAYNEQFF. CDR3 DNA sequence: TGTGCCAGCAGTGGTCCACAGGGGGCCTACAATGAGCAGTTCTTC. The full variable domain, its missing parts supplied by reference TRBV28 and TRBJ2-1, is DVKVTQSSRYLVKRTGEKVFLECVQDMDHENMFWYRQDPGLGLRLIYFSYDVKMKEKGDIPEGYSVSREKKERFSLILESASTNQTSMYLCASSGPQGAYNEQFFGPGTRLTVL.

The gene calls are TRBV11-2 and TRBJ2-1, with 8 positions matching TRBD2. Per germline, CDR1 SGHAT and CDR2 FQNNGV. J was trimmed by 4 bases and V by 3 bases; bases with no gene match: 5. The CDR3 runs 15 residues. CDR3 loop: CASSLAGGRYNEQFF. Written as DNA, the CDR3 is TGTGCCAGCAGCTTGGCGGGGGGCCGGTACAATGAGCAGTTCTTC.

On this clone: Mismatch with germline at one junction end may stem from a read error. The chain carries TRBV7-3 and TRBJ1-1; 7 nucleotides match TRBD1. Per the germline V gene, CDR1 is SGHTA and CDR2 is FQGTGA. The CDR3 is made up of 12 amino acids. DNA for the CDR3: TGCGCCAGCAGCCCAGGGGGGCTTGAAGCTTTCTTT. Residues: CASSPGGLEAFF.

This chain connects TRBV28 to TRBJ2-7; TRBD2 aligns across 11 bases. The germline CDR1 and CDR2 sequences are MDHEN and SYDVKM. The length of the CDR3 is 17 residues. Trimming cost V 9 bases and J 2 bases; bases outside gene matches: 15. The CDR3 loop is CARSKPRLAGSPYEQYF. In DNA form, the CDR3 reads TGTGCCAGGTCCAAACCCAGACTAGCGGGAAGCCCCTACGAGCAGTACTTC.

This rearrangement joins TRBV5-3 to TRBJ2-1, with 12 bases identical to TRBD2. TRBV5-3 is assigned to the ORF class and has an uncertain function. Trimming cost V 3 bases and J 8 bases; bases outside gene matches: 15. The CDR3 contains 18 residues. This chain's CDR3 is CARSWTPASGGGRDEQFF. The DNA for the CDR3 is TGTGCCAGAAGCTGGACGCCGGCTAGCGGGGGGGGTAGAGATGAGCAGTTCTTC.